What follows are 8 T cell receptor beta chains derived from one specimen sequenced in a study of shared clonotypes between healthy human individuals. Sequencing used immunoSEQ multiplex PCR; TCRdb keeps in-frame clones, though not all of them. The table has roughly 2.2 million clones, 80% to 95% seen once. The sequenced sample consisted of naive CD4+ T cells from PBMCs. Subset indicated: CD45RA+ positively selected. Every receptor here comes from a man between 18 and 35 years old in good health. Some clones in this sample may be carry-over from other donors' samples.

The J gene is TRBJ1-1, the V gene TRBV7-2; D unclear. V gave up 4 bases and J gave up 9 bases, with 12 bases separating them. The CDR3 sequence is 12 residues long. The V gene's germline CDR1 is SGHTA and CDR2 FQGNSA. CDR3 region: CASSSTTYKAFF. In DNA form, the CDR3 reads TGTGCCAGCAGCTCAACCACGTATAAAGCTTTCTTT.

V usage is TRBV7-9 and J usage is TRBJ2-5; 8 bases agree with TRBD2. CDR3 size: 16 residues. From germline, CDR1 is SEHNR and CDR2 FQNEAQ (reference sequence). J lost 3 bases, V lost 5 bases, and 11 bases had no gene match. DNA of the CDR3: TGTGCCAGCAGCCCCGGGGGGGGTCGTACGAAAGAGACCCAGTACTTC. This translates into CASSPGGGRTKETQYF.

The chain recombines TRBV2 with TRBJ2-4; 9 bases align to TRBD2. CDR3 length: 14 residues. CDR1 and CDR2 from the germline V gene are SNHLY and FYNNEI. The V gene end was trimmed by 6 bases and the J gene end by 5 bases; junction bases not matched to a gene: 5. The CDR3 reads CASSSRGGQNIQYF. CDR3 DNA: TGTGCCAGCAGCTCGCGGGGGGGCCAAAACATTCAGTACTTC.

The chain couples TRBV6-1 to TRBJ2-5; the match to TRBD1 covers 10 bases. Germline trimming cut 4 bases from V and 2 bases from J; bases unmatched to any gene: 4. The CDR3 spans 15 residues. The germline V gene has CDR1 MNHNS and CDR2 SASEGT. CDR3 in amino acids: CASSADRGLQETQYF. CDR3 in DNA: TGTGCCAGCAGTGCCGACAGGGGGCTTCAAGAGACCCAGTACTTC.

The gene calls are TRBV30 and TRBJ2-3, with TRBD2 identical over 10 bases. Germline V gene data show CDR1 as GTSNPN and CDR2 as SVGIG (reference sequence). J lost 4 bases, V lost 0 bases, and 4 bases had no gene match. The CDR3 spans 15 residues. The CDR3 here is CAWSVSSGRADTQYF. The CDR3 bases are TGTGCCTGGAGTGTCTCTAGCGGGAGAGCAGATACGCAGTATTTT. Full variable domain (missing parts from reference TRBV30 and TRBJ2-3): SQTIHQWPATLVQPVGSPLSLECTVEGTSNPNLYWYRQAAGRGLQLLFYSVGIGQISSEVPQNLSASRPQDRQFILSSKKLLLSDSGFYLCAWSVSSGRADTQYFGPGTRLTVL.

The chain links TRBV4-1 to TRBJ2-7, with 10 bases identical to TRBD1. The CDR3 has 16 amino acids. After removal of 3 bases from V and 3 bases from J, the junction contained 8 bases not matched to a gene. Germline CDR1 and CDR2: MGHRA and YSYEKL. CDR3 sequence (DNA): TGCGCCAGCAGCCAGGCAGGGACAGGGGCCTTCTACGAGCAGTACTTC. The encoded protein is CASSQAGTGAFYEQYF.

The rearrangement joins TRBV9 to TRBJ2-7; perhaps TRBD1 as D (6 bases). Germline lookup yields CDR1 SGDLS and CDR2 YYNGEE. The CDR3 consists of 14 residues. The ends were cut back, 0 bases at V and 7 bases at J, with 14 bases in the middle. The CDR3 DNA reads as TGTGCCAGCAGCGTAGCTACAGGGCCATTTGAGCAGTACTTC. Translation gives CASSVATGPFEQYF.

This clone was seen a single time. The chain links TRBV15 to TRBJ1-5, with TRBD1 identical over 7 bases. This CDR3 is 14 amino acids long. The V gene end was trimmed by 5 bases and the J gene end by 1 base; junction bases not matched to a gene: 2. Germline loops: CDR1 LNHNV, CDR2 YYDKDF (reference sequence). CDR3 sequence reads: CATSEGASNQPQHF. The CDR3 DNA reads as TGTGCCACCAGCGAGGGGGCGAGCAATCAGCCCCAGCATTTT. Based on the CDR3 plus reference TRBV15 and TRBJ1-5, the full variable domain is DAMVIQNPRYQVTQFGKPVTLSCSQTLNHNVMYWYQQKSSQAPKLLFHYYDKDFNNEADTPDNFQSRRPNTSFCFLDIRSPGLGDTAMYLCATSEGASNQPQHFGDGTRLSIL.